Listed here are 27 T cell receptor beta chains from one sample, sequenced in a study of response to subunit inactivated influenza vaccine. TCRdb ran MiXCR on the RT-PCR reads and lists one entry per CDR3 protein. The sample carries about 800,000 distinct CDR3 sequences, approximately 21% recorded once. The material sequenced was PBMCs from blood, taken 4 to 6 days after vaccination. The receptors originated from a man aged 50 or older who received an inactivated influenza vaccine.

The CDR3 sequence: CASGFTLGRFPGELFF. The CDR3 bases are TGTGCCAGCGGATTTACTCTAGGAAGATTTCCCGGGGAGCTGTTTTTT. The gene calls are TRBV2 and TRBJ2-2, with D uncertain. V was shortened by 8 bases and J by 6 bases, with 22 bases between the two germline ends. The CDR3 is 16 amino acids. Germline values: CDR1 SNHLY, CDR2 FYNNEI.

The genes are TRBV28 and TRBJ2-7; D is ambiguous. This CDR3 is built from 14 residues. The germline V and J ends were trimmed by 2 bases and 6 bases, with 14 bases remaining between them. In germline, CDR1 is MDHEN, CDR2 SYDVKM. CDR3 sequence reads: CASSLSVRMSEQYF. CDR3 in DNA: TGTGCCAGCAGTTTAAGTGTGAGGATGTCCGAGCAGTACTTC.

A word on this clonotype: A read error is possible here, since a much larger clone lies one base away. The chain has TRBV4-3 and TRBJ2-4; TRBD2 matches 7 bases. The CDR3 sequence is 15 residues long. Germline assignment: CDR1 LGHNA and CDR2 YSLEER. The CDR3 is CASSQDYGGKNTQYF. The DNA of the CDR3 is TGCGCCAGCAGCCAAGATTACGGGGGGAAAAACACTCAGTACTTC.

The chain has TRBV5-1 and TRBJ2-7; tentative D call: TRBD2 (7 bases). The CDR3 is made up of 15 amino acids. V lost 0 bases to trimming and J lost 5 bases, with 15 bases between them. The germline gives CDR1 SGHRS, CDR2 YFSETQ. CDR3 coding DNA: TGCGCCAGCAGCTTGGGAGTAGGGGGGGCCGACGAGCAGTACTTC. Translation: CASSLGVGGADEQYF.

This clonotype was seen more than once but under ten times. CDR3 residues: CASSLSGGNYGYTF. DNA for the CDR3: TGTGCCAGCAGTTTAAGTGGAGGCAACTATGGCTACACCTTC. J is TRBJ1-2 and V is TRBV27; D remains unclear. CDR1 is MNHEY and CDR2 is SMNVEV in the germline V gene (reference sequence). V lost 2 bases and J lost 2, with 9 bases in between. The CDR3 runs 14 residues.

This clonotype was seen more than once but under ten times. The genes are TRBV24-1 and TRBJ2-2; 7 bases agree with TRBD1. The length of the CDR3 is 17 residues. From germline, CDR1 is KGHDR and CDR2 SFDVKD. Unmatched junction bases numbered 10, after V lost 3 bases and J lost 4 bases. The CDR3 sequence: CATSDPRGRVGTGELFF. The CDR3 coding sequence is TGTGCCACCAGTGATCCAAGGGGGCGCGTCGGCACCGGGGAGCTGTTTTTT.

The rearrangement joins TRBV25-1 to TRBJ2-1; tentatively, D is TRBD2 (6 bases). From germline, CDR1 is MGHDK and CDR2 SYGVNS. Trimming removed 1 base at V and 4 bases at J, with 29 bases between. The CDR3 spans 21 residues. CDR3 loop: CASSESLEGRRRQGFYNEQFF. The CDR3 DNA is TGTGCCAGCAGTGAATCCCTGGAGGGTCGGCGGCGCCAAGGTTTTTACAATGAGCAGTTCTTC. The whole variable domain, remainder taken from reference TRBV25-1 and TRBJ2-1, is EADIYQTPRYLVIGTGKKITLECSQTMGHDKMYWYQQDPGMELHLIHYSYGVNSTEKGDLSSESTVSRIRTEHFPLTLESARPSHTSQYLCASSESLEGRRRQGFYNEQFFGPGTRLTVL.

This clonotype has more than one count but fewer than ten. The chain employs TRBV7-8 and TRBJ1-1, with 11 bases that match TRBD1. This CDR3 comprises 17 residues. The germline CDR1 and CDR2 sequences are SGHVS and FQNEAQ. J lost 3 bases, V lost 1 base, and 7 bases had no gene match. CDR3 nucleotides: TGTGCCAGCAGCTTAGGACGGACAGGGGGCGGGGACACTGAAGCTTTCTTT. Translating gives CASSLGRTGGGDTEAFF.

There are a few counts of this clonotype. The rearrangement links TRBV9 to TRBJ2-3; TRBD1 matches 10 bases. Trimming cost V 4 bases and J 1 base; bases outside gene matches: 9. Germline assignment: CDR1 SGDLS and CDR2 YYNGEE. This CDR3 has 17 residues. CDR3 amino acids: CASSPRQGAMGTDTQYF. CDR3 sequence (DNA): TGTGCCAGCAGCCCCCGACAGGGGGCTATGGGCACAGATACGCAGTATTTT. Drawing the rest from reference TRBV9 and TRBJ2-3, the complete variable domain is DSGVTQTPKHLITATGQRVTLRCSPRSGDLSVYWYQQSLDQGLQFLIQYYNGEERAKGNILERFSAQQFPDLHSELNLSSLELGDSALYFCASSPRQGAMGTDTQYFGPGTRLTVL.

This chain joins TRBV10-3 and TRBJ2-2; D is perhaps TRBD2 (5 bases). This CDR3 has 14 amino acids. The V gene lost 9 bases and the J gene lost 7 bases, with 18 bases spanning the gap. Germline V gives CDR1 ENHRY, CDR2 SYGVKD. CDR3 coding DNA: TGTGCCATGGGGAGTATTGAGGCGGGCGGGGAGCTGTTTTTT. Protein sequence: CAMGSIEAGGELFF.

This clonotype was found many times. V gene TRBV20-1 combines with J gene TRBJ2-7; D is ambiguous. The CDR3 has 14 residues. V lost 5 bases and J lost 3, with 17 bases in between. Germline V gives CDR1 DFQATT, CDR2 SNEGSKA (reference sequence). CDR3 loop: CSAEPLLDYYEQYF. The DNA of the CDR3 is TGCAGTGCTGAGCCTCTCCTTGATTACTACGAGCAGTACTTC.

This sequence joins TRBV4-2 and TRBJ2-1; 10 positions agree with TRBD2. Germline V gene data show CDR1 as LGHNA and CDR2 as YNFKEQ. This CDR3 is 17 amino acids long. After removal of 4 bases from V and 3 bases from J, the junction contained 9 bases not matched to a gene. In nucleotides, the CDR3 is TGTGCCAGCAGCCCAAGCGGGAGGGGTGAGGGCTACAATGAGCAGTTCTTC. Its protein product is CASSPSGRGEGYNEQFF.

The CDR3 is CASSLVQGPAKNIQYF. The CDR3 nucleotides read TGTGCCAGCAGTTTAGTGCAGGGGCCGGCCAAAAACATTCAGTACTTC. This chain uses TRBV12-3 or TRBV12-4 with TRBJ2-4; TRBD1 might be the D (6 bases). The V and J ends lost 1 base and 1 base respectively, with 11 bases between them. The CDR3 covers 16 residues.

V usage is TRBV7-2 and J usage is TRBJ2-7; D is perhaps TRBD2 (5 bases). Germline V gene lookup returns CDR1 SGHTA and CDR2 FQGNSA. V shed 0 bases and J shed 2 bases, with 11 bases lying between them. The CDR3 is made up of 15 amino acids. The CDR3 bases are TGTGCCAGCAGCTTAGCACAGACCGGGGCCTACGAGCAGTACTTC. Translated: CASSLAQTGAYEQYF. Full variable domain (rest looked up from reference TRBV7-2 and TRBJ2-7): GAGVSQSPSNKVTEKGKDVELRCDPISGHTALYWYRQSLGQGLEFLIYFQGNSAPDKSGLPSDRFSAERTGGSVSTLTIQRTQQEDSAVYLCASSLAQTGAYEQYFGPGTRLTVT.

This clonotype was counted ten times or more. The genes are TRBV6-2 or TRBV6-3 and TRBJ2-7, with D perhaps assigned TRBD1 or TRBD2 (5 bases each). Trimming shortened V by 4 bases and J by 7 bases, and 17 bases separated the two germline ends. This CDR3 spans 14 amino acids. Germline V gene lookup returns CDR1 MNHEY and CDR2 SVGEGT. The CDR3 DNA reads as TGTGCCAGCAGTTTCTTCCGGGACGAATTTGAGCAGTACTTC. Its protein is CASSFFRDEFEQYF.

The genes are TRBV27 and TRBJ2-1; tentatively, D is TRBD2 (5 bases). Deletions cut 1 base from V and 6 bases from J, with 19 bases between. Per the germline V gene, CDR1 is MNHEY and CDR2 is SMNVEV (reference sequence). The CDR3 has 17 amino acids. CDR3: CASSLWLAAGEANEQFF. The CDR3 DNA is TGTGCCAGCAGTTTATGGCTTGCCGCGGGTGAGGCCAATGAGCAGTTCTTC.

The chain employs TRBV29-1 and TRBJ2-2; D remains unclear. With 2 bases removed from V and 6 bases from J, the gap between germline ends came to 7 bases. CDR1 is SQVTM and CDR2 is ANQGSEA in the germline V gene. This CDR3 is built from 12 residues. CDR3 sequence: CSVEWEPGELFF. In DNA, the CDR3 is TGCAGCGTTGAATGGGAACCCGGGGAGCTGTTTTTT.

The sample holds many counts of this clonotype. The chain combines TRBV20-1 with TRBJ2-1; unclear D gene. The CDR3 spans 13 residues. Trimming stripped 4 bases from V and 7 bases from J, with 14 bases between. CDR1 and CDR2 from the germline V gene are DFQATT and SNEGSKA (reference sequence). The CDR3, as DNA: TGCAGTGCTAACCGGCAACACGGGAATGAGCAGTTCTTC. Encoded protein: CSANRQHGNEQFF.

This clonotype came up many times. V gene TRBV5-1 combines with J gene TRBJ1-1, with D possibly being TRBD1 (6 bases). With 4 bases removed from V and 1 base from J, the gap between germline ends came to 11 bases. This CDR3 contains 14 residues. Per germline, CDR1 SGHRS and CDR2 YFSETQ. The CDR3 spells CASSLGTQNTEAFF. CDR3 sequence (DNA): TGCGCCAGCAGCCTCGGGACACAGAACACTGAAGCTTTCTTT.

The chain uses TRBV2 and TRBJ2-7; D not resolved. The V end was cut by 1 base, the J end by 1 base, with 8 bases between. The CDR3 length is 14 residues. Germline CDR1 SNHLY, CDR2 FYNNEI. The CDR3 sequence: CASSEGAASYEQYF. The CDR3 DNA sequence: TGTGCCAGCAGTGAAGGGGCCGCTTCCTACGAGCAGTACTTC.

The chain combines TRBV27 with TRBJ2-7; 8 bases agree with TRBD1. Germline assignment: CDR1 MNHEY and CDR2 SMNVEV (reference sequence). This CDR3 region has 14 residues. The trim removed 4 bases at V and 4 bases at J, leaving 6 bases unmatched. CDR3 residues: CASSSKTGVYEQYF. In DNA, the CDR3 is TGTGCCAGCAGTTCCAAGACAGGGGTGTACGAGCAGTACTTC.

For this clonotype: At one end, the junction sequence differs from germline, possibly due to a read error. The chain recombines TRBV5-4 with TRBJ1-1; D possibly corresponds to TRBD1 (5 bases). CDR1 is SGHNT and CDR2 is YYREEE in the germline V gene (reference sequence). The CDR3 is 15 amino acids. The CDR3 protein is CGSSSGGDLGTEAFF. The CDR3 bases are TGTGGCAGCAGCTCGGGAGGGGATCTCGGCACTGAAGCTTTCTTT.

The CDR3 DNA reads TGTGCCTCCCGGGCCCGCGAGACCCAGTACTTC. Amino acids: CASRARETQYF. The gene calls are TRBV6-5 and TRBJ2-5, with no clear D. CDR3 length: 11 residues. Trimming took 11 bases from V and 5 from J, leaving 12 bases between them. Germline CDR1 is MNHEY and CDR2 is SVGAGI.

The chain carries TRBV12-3 or TRBV12-4 and TRBJ1-2, with TRBD1 as a possible D gene (5 bases). Trimming took off 4 bases at V and 6 bases at J, with 15 bases between the two ends. The CDR3 is made up of 14 amino acids. This CDR3 is CASSWGTDPHGYTF. In DNA form, the CDR3 reads TGTGCCAGCAGTTGGGGGACGGACCCCCATGGCTACACCTTC.

The V and J genes are TRBV10-2 and TRBJ2-3; D is possibly TRBD1 (6 bases). With 0 bases removed from V and 10 bases from J, the gap between germline ends came to 11 bases. CDR3 size: 13 residues. Germline CDR1 reads WSHSY; CDR2 reads SAAADI. The CDR3 loop reads CASSESRDMPQYF. The CDR3 DNA reads as TGCGCCAGCAGTGAGTCGAGGGACATGCCGCAGTATTTT.

The J gene is TRBJ2-5, the V gene TRBV28, with 11 bases lining up with TRBD2. The germline V gene encodes CDR1 MDHEN and CDR2 SYDVKM. Trimming removed 3 bases from V and 3 bases from J; junction bases left unmatched: 6. The CDR3 spans 16 residues. CDR3 sequence: CASSLTLAGVKETQYF. As DNA, the CDR3 is TGTGCCAGCAGTTTGACACTAGCGGGAGTCAAAGAGACCCAGTACTTC.

In its sample, this clonotype was seen a few times. The CDR3: CASMMMGEQYF. CDR3 in DNA: TGTGCCAGCATGATGATGGGCGAGCAGTACTTC. V gene TRBV6-2 or TRBV6-3 combines with J gene TRBJ2-7; D not certain. The CDR3 length is 11 residues. From germline, CDR1 is MNHEY and CDR2 SVGEGT. V lost 7 bases and J lost 6, with 10 bases in between.